This T cell receptor (beta chain) comes out of a study of blood T cells in healthy people across ages. Notes on the study in general: Unknown donor CMV status possibly confounded expanded clonotype changes. Older age went with lower TCR beta diversity per million T cells, in a roughly linear way.

The CDR3 totals 14 residues. Germline CDR1 reads SGHTA; CDR2 reads FQGNSA. Points on this clonotype: What it binds is not known.

Using a J-beta primer mix together with a sample-barcoded 5' primer, a second PCR was run for roughly 7 to 11 cycles. From the 5' RACE reads, TCRdb called clonotypes with MiXCR, one entry per CDR3 protein. The sample has 600,000 to 1,000,000 distinct CDR3 sequences; 55% to 75% are singletons. PBMCs, at least 7 million per sample, were isolated. Source material: blood. This TCR was recovered from a man aged 30 to 45 in good health. The chain joins TRBV7-2 to TRBJ2-4, with 7 bases that match TRBD1. Near its end, the DNA agrees better with TRBJ2-7, so the J call may be wrong. CDR3: CASSLVEGAYEQYF. CDR3 DNA sequence: TGTGCCAGCAGCTTAGTTGAGGGGGCATACGAGCAGTACTTC.